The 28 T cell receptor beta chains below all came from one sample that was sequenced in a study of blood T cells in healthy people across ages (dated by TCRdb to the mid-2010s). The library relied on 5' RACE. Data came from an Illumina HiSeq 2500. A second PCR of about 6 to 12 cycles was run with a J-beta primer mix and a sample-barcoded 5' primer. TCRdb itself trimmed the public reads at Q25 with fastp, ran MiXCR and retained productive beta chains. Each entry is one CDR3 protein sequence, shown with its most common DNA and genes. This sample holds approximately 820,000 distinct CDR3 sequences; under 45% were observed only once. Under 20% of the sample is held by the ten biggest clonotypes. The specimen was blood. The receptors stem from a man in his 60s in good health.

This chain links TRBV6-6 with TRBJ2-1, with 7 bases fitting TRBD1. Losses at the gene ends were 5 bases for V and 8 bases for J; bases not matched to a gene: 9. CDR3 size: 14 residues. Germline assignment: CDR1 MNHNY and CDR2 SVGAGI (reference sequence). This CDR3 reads CASSPRQGRDEQFF. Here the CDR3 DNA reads TGTGCCAGCAGTCCCCGACAGGGTCGGGATGAGCAGTTCTTC.

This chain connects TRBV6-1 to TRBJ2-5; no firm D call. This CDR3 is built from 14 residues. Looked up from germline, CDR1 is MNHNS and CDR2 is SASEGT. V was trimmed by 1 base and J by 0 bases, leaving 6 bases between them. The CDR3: CASSEDAYQETQYF. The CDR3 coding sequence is TGTGCCAGCAGTGAAGACGCCTACCAAGAGACCCAGTACTTC.

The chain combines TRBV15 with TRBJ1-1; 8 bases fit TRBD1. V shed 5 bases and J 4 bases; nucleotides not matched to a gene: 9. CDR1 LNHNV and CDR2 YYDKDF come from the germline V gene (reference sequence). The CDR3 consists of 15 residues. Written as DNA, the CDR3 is TGTGCCACCAGCTCCGGGTCTACAGGGGGCACTGAAGCTTTCTTT. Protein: CATSSGSTGGTEAFF.

Written as DNA, the CDR3 is TGTGCCATCAGTGACCCGAGCTCCTACAATGAGCAGTTCTTC. Protein: CAISDPSSYNEQFF. J is TRBJ2-1 and V is TRBV10-3; D is undetermined. Trimming took 3 bases from V and 0 from J, leaving 6 bases between them. The CDR3 has 14 amino acids. Germline CDR1 ENHRY, CDR2 SYGVKD.

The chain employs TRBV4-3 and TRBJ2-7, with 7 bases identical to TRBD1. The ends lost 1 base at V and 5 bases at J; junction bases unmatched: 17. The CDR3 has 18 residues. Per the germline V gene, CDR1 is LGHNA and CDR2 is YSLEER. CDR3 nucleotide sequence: TGCGCCAGCAGCCAAGCTTACCACAACCTCCACGGGACAGACGAGCAGTACTTC. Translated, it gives CASSQAYHNLHGTDEQYF.

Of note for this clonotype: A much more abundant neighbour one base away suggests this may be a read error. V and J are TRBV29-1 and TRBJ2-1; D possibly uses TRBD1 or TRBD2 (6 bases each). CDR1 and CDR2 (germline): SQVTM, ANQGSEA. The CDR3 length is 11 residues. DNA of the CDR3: TGCAGCGCCGGTAGGGGGGATGAGCAGATCTTC. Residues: CSAGRGDEQIF.

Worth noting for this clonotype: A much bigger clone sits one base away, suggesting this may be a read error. CDR3 DNA sequence: TGCAGCGCTCTGACAGGCCGTACCTACAATGAGCGGTTCTTC. Its translation is CSALTGRTYNERFF. This chain joins TRBV29-1 and TRBJ2-1, with D maybe TRBD1 (6 bases). The CDR3 sequence is 14 residues long. Per the germline V gene, CDR1 is SQVTM and CDR2 is ANQGSEA.

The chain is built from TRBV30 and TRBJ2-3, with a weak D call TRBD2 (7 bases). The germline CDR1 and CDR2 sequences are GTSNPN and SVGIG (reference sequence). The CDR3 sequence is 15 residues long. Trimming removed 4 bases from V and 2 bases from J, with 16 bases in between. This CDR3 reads CAWIGGASTTDTQYF. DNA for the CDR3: TGTGCCTGGATTGGGGGGGCCTCAACCACAGATACGCAGTATTTT.

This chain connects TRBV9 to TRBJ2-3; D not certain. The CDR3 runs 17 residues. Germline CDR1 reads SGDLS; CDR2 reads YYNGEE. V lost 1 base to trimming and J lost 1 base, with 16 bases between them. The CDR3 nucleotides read TGTGCCAGCAGCGTATTTGGGGAATCCTGGGGCACAGATACGCAGTATTTT. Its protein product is CASSVFGESWGTDTQYF.

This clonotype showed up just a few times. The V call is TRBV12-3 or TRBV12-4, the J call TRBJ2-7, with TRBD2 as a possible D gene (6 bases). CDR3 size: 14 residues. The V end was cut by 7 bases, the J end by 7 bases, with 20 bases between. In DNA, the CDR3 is TGTGCCAGCACTAAGGGAGTTGGGAGCGGGGAGCAGTACTTC. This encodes CASTKGVGSGEQYF.

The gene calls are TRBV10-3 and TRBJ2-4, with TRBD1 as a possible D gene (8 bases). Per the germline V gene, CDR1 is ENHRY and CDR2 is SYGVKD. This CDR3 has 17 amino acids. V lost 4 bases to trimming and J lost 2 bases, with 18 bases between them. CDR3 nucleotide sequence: TGTGCCATCAGTGCACAGGGGGGGCTCTACTCCAAAAACATTCAGTACTTC. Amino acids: CAISAQGGLYSKNIQYF.

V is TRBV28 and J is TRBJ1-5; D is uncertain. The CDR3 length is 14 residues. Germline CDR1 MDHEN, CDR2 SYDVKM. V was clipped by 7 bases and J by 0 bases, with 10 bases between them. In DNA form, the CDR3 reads TGTGCCAGCACCATCTTGGCTAGCAATCAGCCCCAGCATTTT. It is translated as CASTILASNQPQHF.

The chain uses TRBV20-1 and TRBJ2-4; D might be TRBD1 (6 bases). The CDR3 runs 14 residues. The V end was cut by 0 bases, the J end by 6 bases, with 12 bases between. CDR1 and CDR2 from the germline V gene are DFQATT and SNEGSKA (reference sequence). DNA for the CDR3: TGCAGTGCTAGAGATACAGGGACGCGAAACATTCAGTACTTC. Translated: CSARDTGTRNIQYF.

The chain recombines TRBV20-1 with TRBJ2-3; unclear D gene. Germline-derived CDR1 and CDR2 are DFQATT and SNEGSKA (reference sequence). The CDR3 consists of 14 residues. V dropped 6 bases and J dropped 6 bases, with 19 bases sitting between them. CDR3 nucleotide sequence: TGCAGTGCCCGGGTGCCCGACCACACGGATACGCAGTATTTT. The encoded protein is CSARVPDHTDTQYF.

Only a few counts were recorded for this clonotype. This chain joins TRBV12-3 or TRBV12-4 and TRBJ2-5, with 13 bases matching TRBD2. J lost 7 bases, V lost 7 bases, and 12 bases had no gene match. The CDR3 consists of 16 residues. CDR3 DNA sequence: TGTGCCAGCACCCTCGGACTAGCGGGGGACCAGGGGACCCAGTACTTC. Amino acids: CASTLGLAGDQGTQYF.

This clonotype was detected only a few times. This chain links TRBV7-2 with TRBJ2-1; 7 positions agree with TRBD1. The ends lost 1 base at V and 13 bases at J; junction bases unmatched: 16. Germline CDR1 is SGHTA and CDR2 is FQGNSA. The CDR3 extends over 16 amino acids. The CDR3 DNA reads TGTGCCAGCAGCTTAGTTTCGCAGGGGGTGGGGGAGACCCAGTTCTTC. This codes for CASSLVSQGVGETQFF. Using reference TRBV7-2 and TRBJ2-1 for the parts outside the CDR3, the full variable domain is GAGVSQSPSNKVTEKGKDVELRCDPISGHTALYWYRQSLGQGLEFLIYFQGNSAPDKSGLPSDRFSAERTGGSVSTLTIQRTQQEDSAVYLCASSLVSQGVGETQFFGPGTRLTVL.

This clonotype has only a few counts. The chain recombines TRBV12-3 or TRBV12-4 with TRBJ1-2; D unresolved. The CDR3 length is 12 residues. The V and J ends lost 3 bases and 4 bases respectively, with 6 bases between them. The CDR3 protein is CASSFGLYGYTF. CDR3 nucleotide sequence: TGTGCCAGCAGTTTCGGTCTCTATGGCTACACCTTC.

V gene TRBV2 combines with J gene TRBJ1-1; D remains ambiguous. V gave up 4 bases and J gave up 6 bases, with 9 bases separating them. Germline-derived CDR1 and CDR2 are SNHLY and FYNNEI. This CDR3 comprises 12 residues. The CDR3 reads CASSVSRAEAFF. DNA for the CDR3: TGTGCCAGCAGTGTGAGCCGGGCTGAAGCTTTCTTT.

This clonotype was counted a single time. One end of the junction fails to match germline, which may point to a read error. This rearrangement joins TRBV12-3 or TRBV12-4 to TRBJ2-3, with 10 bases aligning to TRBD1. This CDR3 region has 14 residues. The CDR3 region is CASSDRGPTDAQYF. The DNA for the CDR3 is TGTGCCAGCAGTGACAGGGGGCCCACAGATGCGCAGTATTTT.

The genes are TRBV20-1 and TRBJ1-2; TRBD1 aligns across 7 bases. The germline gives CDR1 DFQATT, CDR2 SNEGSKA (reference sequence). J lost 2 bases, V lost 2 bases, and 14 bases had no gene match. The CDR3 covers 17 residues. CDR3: CSARSGSGGNSNYGYTF. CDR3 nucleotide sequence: TGCAGTGCTAGATCCGGGTCAGGGGGAAATTCAAACTATGGCTACACCTTC.

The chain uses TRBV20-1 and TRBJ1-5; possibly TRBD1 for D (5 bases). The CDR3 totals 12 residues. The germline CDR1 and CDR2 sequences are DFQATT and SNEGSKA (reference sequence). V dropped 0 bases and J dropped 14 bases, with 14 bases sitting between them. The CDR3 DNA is TGCAGTGCTAGAGATGGGACTCTGGTTGAGCATTTT. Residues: CSARDGTLVEHF.

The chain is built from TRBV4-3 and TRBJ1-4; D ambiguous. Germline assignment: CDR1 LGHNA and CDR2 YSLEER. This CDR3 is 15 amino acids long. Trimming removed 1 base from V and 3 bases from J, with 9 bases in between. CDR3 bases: TGCGCCAGCAGCCAAGGGACCGCTTCTAATGAAAAACTGTTTTTT. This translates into CASSQGTASNEKLFF.

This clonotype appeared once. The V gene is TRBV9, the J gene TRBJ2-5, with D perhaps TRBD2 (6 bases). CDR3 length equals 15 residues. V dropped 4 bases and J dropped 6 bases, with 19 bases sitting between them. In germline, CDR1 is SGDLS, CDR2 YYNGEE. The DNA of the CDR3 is TGTGCCAGCAGCCCCATAGCGGCCCTCGGAAAGACCCAGTACTTC. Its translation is CASSPIAALGKTQYF. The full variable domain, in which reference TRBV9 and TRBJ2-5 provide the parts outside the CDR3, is DSGVTQTPKHLITATGQRVTLRCSPRSGDLSVYWYQQSLDQGLQFLIQYYNGEERAKGNILERFSAQQFPDLHSELNLSSLELGDSALYFCASSPIAALGKTQYFGPGTRLLVL.

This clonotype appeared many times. In nucleotides, the CDR3 is TGTGCCAGCAGCCCCCTGGGGCCTCTCGACACTGAAGCTTTCTTT. As protein: CASSPLGPLDTEAFF. This sequence joins TRBV7-2 and TRBJ1-1; D is perhaps TRBD1 (5 bases). CDR1 SGHTA and CDR2 FQGNSA come from the germline V gene. Trimming shortened V by 5 bases and J by 3 bases, and 16 bases separated the two germline ends. The CDR3 sequence is 15 residues long. The full variable domain, in which reference TRBV7-2 and TRBJ1-1 provide the parts outside the CDR3, is GAGVSQSPSNKVTEKGKDVELRCDPISGHTALYWYRQSLGQGLEFLIYFQGNSAPDKSGLPSDRFSAERTGGSVSTLTIQRTQQEDSAVYLCASSPLGPLDTEAFFGQGTRLTVV.

CDR3 sequence reads: CSARPGQGELLYNEQFF. CDR3 in DNA: TGCAGTGCTAGGCCCGGACAGGGGGAGCTTCTCTACAATGAGCAGTTCTTC. The V call is TRBV20-1, the J call TRBJ2-1; 10 bases are a match to TRBD1. Germline CDR1 DFQATT, CDR2 SNEGSKA (reference sequence). The CDR3 is made up of 17 amino acids. V lost 3 bases to trimming and J lost 3 bases; unmatched junction nucleotides: 11.

For the CDR3, the DNA is TGTGCCACCAGTGAGGGGTCAAACACTGAAGCTTTCTTT. Its protein is CATSEGSNTEAFF. V is TRBV24-1 and J is TRBJ1-1; D unresolved. The CDR3 spans 13 residues. Trimming removed 4 bases at V and 2 bases at J, with 7 bases between. Germline V CDR1 and CDR2: KGHDR, SFDVKD.

DNA of the CDR3: TGTGCCAGCAGCGTGAGGGAGGGGGGATACACTGAAGCTTTCTTT. Translation: CASSVREGGYTEAFF. V gene TRBV9 combines with J gene TRBJ1-1, with D perhaps TRBD1 (6 bases). Between the trimmed V and J ends, which lost 2 bases and 3 bases, there was a span of 14 bases. The CDR3 contains 15 residues. CDR1 and CDR2 (germline): SGDLS, YYNGEE.

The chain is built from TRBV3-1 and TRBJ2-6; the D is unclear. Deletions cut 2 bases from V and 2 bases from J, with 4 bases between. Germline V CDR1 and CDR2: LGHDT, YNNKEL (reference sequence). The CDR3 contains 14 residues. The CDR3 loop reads CASSQSAGANVLTF. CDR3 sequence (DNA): TGTGCCAGCAGCCAATCAGCTGGGGCCAACGTCCTGACTTTC.